This T cell receptor beta chain was retrieved from a study of blood T cell repertoires in COVID-19. Using immunoSEQ multiplex PCR, the repertoire was profiled, and TCRdb retains in-frame clones only, with some absent. The sample holds tens of thousands of clones; approximately 80% are singletons and the top ten take 3.5% to 4%. CDR1 is SSHAT and CDR2 is FNYEAQ in the germline V gene (reference sequence). The V end lost 2 bases, the J end lost 6 bases, and 13 bases lay between the germline ends. This CDR3 is built from 15 residues. The receptor was isolated from a woman between 35 and 50 years old with acute COVID-19. What was sequenced was PBMCs or T cells enriched from blood (not recorded which). The chain couples TRBV7-7 to TRBJ2-2; D call uncertain. This chain's CDR3 is CASSLNSLGPGELFF. CDR3 bases: TGTGCCAGCAGCTTAAATTCGCTTGGCCCCGGGGAGCTGTTTTTT.